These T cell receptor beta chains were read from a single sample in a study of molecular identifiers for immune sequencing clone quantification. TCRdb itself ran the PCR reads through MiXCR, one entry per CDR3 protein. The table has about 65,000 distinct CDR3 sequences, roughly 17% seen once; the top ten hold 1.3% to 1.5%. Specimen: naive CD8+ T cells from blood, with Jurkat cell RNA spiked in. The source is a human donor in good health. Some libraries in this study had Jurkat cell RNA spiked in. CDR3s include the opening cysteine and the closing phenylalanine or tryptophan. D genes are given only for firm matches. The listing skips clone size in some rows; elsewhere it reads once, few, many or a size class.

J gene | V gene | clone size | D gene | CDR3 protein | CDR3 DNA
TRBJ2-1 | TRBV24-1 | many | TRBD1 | CATSDDRDRVRNEQFF | TGTGCCACCAGTGATGACCGGGACAGGGTTAGAAATGAGCAGTTCTTC
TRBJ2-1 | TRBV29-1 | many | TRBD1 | CSVAGGSYNEQFF | TGCAGCGTTGCAGGGGGCTCCTACAATGAGCAGTTCTTC
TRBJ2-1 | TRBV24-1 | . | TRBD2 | CATSGVGGSSYNEQFF | TGTGCCACCAGTGGCGTTGGCGGGAGCTCCTACAATGAGCAGTTCTTC
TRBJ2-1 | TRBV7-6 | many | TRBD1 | CASSPRQGYEQFF | TGTGCCAGCAGCCCCAGACAGGGCTATGAGCAGTTCTTC
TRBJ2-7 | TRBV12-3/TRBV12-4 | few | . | CASSLTLTYKYEQYF | TGTGCCAGCAGCCTGACCCTGACATACAAGTACGAGCAGTACTTC
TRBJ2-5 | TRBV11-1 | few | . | CASSLAGPIQPQETQYF | TGTGCCAGCAGCTTAGCGGGACCAATACAACCCCAAGAGACCCAGTACTTC
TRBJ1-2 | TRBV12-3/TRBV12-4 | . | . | CASRTKGDGYGYTF | TGTGCCAGCAGGACAAAAGGGGACGGCTATGGCTACACCTTC
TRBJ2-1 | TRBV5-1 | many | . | CASASSTDKEQFF | TGCGCCAGCGCTTCATCGACTGATAAGGAGCAGTTCTTC
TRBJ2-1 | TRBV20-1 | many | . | CSARDRRVVDEQFF | TGCAGTGCTAGAGATCGGCGTGTGGTCGATGAGCAGTTCTTC
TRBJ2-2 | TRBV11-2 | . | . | CASSLGGGDTGELFF | TGTGCCAGCAGCTTAGGCGGGGGCGACACCGGGGAGCTGTTTTTT
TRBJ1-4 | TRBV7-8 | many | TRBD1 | CASSYRGPHEKLFF | TGTGCCAGCAGCTACAGGGGGCCTCATGAAAAACTGTTTTTT
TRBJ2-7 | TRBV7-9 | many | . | CASSLGDPSGGYEQYF | TGTGCCAGCAGCTTAGGGGATCCGTCCGGGGGTTACGAGCAGTACTTC
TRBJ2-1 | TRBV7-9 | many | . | CASSLSGLIFYNEQFF | TGTGCCAGCAGCTTAAGCGGCCTTATCTTCTACAATGAGCAGTTCTTC
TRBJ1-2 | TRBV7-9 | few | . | CASSLSRATSYGYTF | TGTGCCAGCAGCTTATCCCGGGCCACTAGTTATGGCTACACCTTC
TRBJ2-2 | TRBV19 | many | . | CASSPAAGVIGELFF | TGTGCCAGTAGCCCGGCCGCAGGGGTTATAGGGGAGCTGTTTTTT
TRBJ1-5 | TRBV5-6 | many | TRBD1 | CASSITGGPNQPQHF | TGTGCCAGCAGCATTACAGGGGGCCCTAATCAGCCCCAGCATTTT
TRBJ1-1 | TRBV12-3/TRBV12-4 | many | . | CASRYPGQPGTEAFF | TGTGCCAGCAGATACCCCGGCCAACCGGGGACTGAAGCTTTCTTT
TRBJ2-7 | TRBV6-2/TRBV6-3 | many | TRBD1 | CASSSLGTAYEQYF | TGTGCCAGCAGCTCCTTAGGGACAGCCTACGAGCAGTACTTC
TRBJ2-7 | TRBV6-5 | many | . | CASSSGYEGQYF | TGTGCCAGCAGTAGTGGCTACGAAGGGCAGTACTTC
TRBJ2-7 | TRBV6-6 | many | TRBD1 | CASSYSVTGDYEQYF | TGTGCCAGCAGTTACTCAGTGACAGGGGATTACGAGCAGTACTTC
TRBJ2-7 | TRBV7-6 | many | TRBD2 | CASSLATSGGTEQYF | TGTGCCAGCAGCTTAGCTACTAGCGGGGGCACTGAGCAGTACTTC
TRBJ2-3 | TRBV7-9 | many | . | CASSLDWQGDTQYF | TGTGCCAGCAGCTTAGACTGGCAGGGGGATACGCAGTATTTT
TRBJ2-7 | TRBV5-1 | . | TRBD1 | CASSVGQGLGSYEQYF | TGCGCCAGCAGCGTAGGACAGGGCCTGGGGTCCTACGAGCAGTACTTC
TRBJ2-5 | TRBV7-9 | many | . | CASSLEVVRYQETQYF | TGTGCCAGCAGCTTAGAGGTGGTACGGTACCAAGAGACCCAGTACTTC
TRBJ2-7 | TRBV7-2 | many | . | CASSLLIEGDEQYF | TGTGCCAGCAGCCTCCTAATCGAGGGCGACGAGCAGTACTTC
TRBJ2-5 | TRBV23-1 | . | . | CASGYVPPPPKTQYF | TGCGCCAGCGGATACGTGCCTCCCCCCCCCAAGACCCAGTACTTC
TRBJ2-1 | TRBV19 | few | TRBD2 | CASSTVLGLAELSSYNEQFF | TGTGCCAGTAGCACCGTTTTAGGACTAGCGGAGTTGTCCTCCTACAATGAGCAGTTCTTC
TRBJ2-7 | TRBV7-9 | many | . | CASSDGASYEQYF | TGTGCCAGCAGCGACGGGGCGTCCTACGAGCAGTACTTC
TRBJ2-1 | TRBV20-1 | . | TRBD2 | CSARVSGSSYNEQFF | TGCAGTGCTAGAGTGAGCGGGAGCTCCTACAATGAGCAGTTCTTC
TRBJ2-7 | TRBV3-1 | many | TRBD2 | CASSHRLAGLTEQYF | TGTGCCAGCAGCCACCGACTAGCGGGACTTACCGAGCAGTACTTC
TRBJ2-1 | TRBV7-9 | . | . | CASSPGGLVANEQFF | TGTGCCAGCAGCCCGGGGGGCCTTGTGGCCAATGAGCAGTTCTTC
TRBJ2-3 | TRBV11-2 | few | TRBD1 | CASSLADRVADTQYF | TGTGCCAGCAGCTTAGCGGACAGGGTGGCAGATACGCAGTATTTT
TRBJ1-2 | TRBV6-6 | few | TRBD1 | CASSSLRTGGYGYTF | TGTGCCAGCAGTTCCTTGCGGACAGGGGGTTATGGCTACACCTTC
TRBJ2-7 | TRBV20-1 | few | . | CSARRSSYEQYF | TGCAGTGCTAGGAGGAGCTCCTACGAGCAGTACTTC
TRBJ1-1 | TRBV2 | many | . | CAVGGGMDTEAFF | TGTGCCGTAGGGGGGGGTATGGACACTGAAGCTTTCTTT
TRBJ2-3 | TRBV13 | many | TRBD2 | CASSLKAGAEDTQYF | TGTGCCAGCAGCTTAAAAGCGGGAGCGGAAGATACGCAGTATTTT
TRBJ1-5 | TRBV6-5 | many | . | CASSYGQGDQPQHF | TGTGCCAGCAGTTACGGCCAGGGAGATCAGCCCCAGCATTTT
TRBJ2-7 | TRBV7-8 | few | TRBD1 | CASSSRTGPGYEQYF | TGTGCCAGCAGCTCCCGGACAGGTCCCGGGTACGAGCAGTACTTC
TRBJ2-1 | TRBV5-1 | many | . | CASSSVAGAGDEQFF | TGCGCCAGCAGCTCAGTGGCGGGGGCGGGCGATGAGCAGTTCTTC
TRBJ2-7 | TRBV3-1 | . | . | CASSQNTGTTIKQYF | TGTGCCAGCAGCCAAAATACCGGGACAACAATCAAGCAGTACTTC
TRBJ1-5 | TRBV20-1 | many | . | CSARDRTGDQPQHF | TGCAGTGCTAGAGATAGGACCGGAGATCAGCCCCAGCATTTT
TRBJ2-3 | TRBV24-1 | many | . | CATSGVSTDTQYF | TGTGCCACCAGTGGGGTCAGCACAGATACGCAGTATTTT
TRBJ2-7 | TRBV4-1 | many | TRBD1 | CASSPRDSPSYYEQYF | TGCGCCAGCAGCCCCCGGGACAGCCCATCTTATTACGAGCAGTACTTC
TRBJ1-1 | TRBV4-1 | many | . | CASSQAGQGLDTEAFF | TGCGCCAGCAGCCAAGCCGGACAAGGGTTGGACACTGAAGCTTTCTTT
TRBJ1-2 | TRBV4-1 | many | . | CASSQRTDSYGYTF | TGCGCCAGCAGCCAACGAACCGACAGCTATGGCTACACCTTC
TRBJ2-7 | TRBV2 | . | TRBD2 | CASGATSGSYEQYF | TGTGCCAGTGGGGCGACTAGCGGATCCTACGAGCAGTACTTC
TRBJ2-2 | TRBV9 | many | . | CASSLARGKVTGELFF | TGTGCCAGCAGTTTAGCTCGGGGGAAAGTCACCGGGGAGCTGTTTTTT
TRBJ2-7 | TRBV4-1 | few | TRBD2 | CASSQELAGAYEQYF | TGCGCCAGCAGCCAAGAGCTAGCGGGAGCCTACGAGCAGTACTTC
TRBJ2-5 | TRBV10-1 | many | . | CASSEAPGTFDQETQYF | TGCGCCAGCAGTGAAGCCCCAGGTACCTTTGACCAAGAGACCCAGTACTTC
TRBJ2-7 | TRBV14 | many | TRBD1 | CASSHGPGTGPYEQYF | TGTGCCAGCAGCCACGGGCCCGGGACAGGGCCCTACGAGCAGTACTTC
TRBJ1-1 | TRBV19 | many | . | CASSIAEGTEAFF | TGTGCCAGTAGTATAGCGGAGGGCACTGAAGCTTTCTTT
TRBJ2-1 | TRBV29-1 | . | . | CSVRLADSNEQFF | TGCAGCGTCCGTTTGGCGGACTCCAATGAGCAGTTCTTC
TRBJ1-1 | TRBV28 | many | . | CASSHRGASEAFF | TGTGCCAGCAGTCATCGGGGGGCTTCTGAAGCTTTCTTT
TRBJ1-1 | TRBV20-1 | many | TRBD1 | CSAKTGLNTEAFF | TGCAGTGCTAAGACAGGGCTGAACACTGAAGCTTTCTTT
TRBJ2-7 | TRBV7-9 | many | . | CASSGTGRQAYEQYF | TGTGCCAGCAGCGGTACAGGACGCCAAGCCTACGAGCAGTACTTC